The 7 T cell receptor beta chains given below trace back to one sample, sequenced in a study of breast tumors, draining lymph nodes, adjacent tissues. Samples came from axillary lymph nodes draining the breast cancer. TCRdb processed the multiplex PCR reads anew with MiXCR; each CDR3 protein has one entry. The table includes about 100,000 distinct CDR3 sequences, about 20% detected once. The specimen was axillary lymph node tissue. The receptors shown here come from a female donor with breast cancer. Some clones in this sample may be carry-over from other donors' samples.

This clonotype was detected many times. The V gene is TRBV7-9, the J gene TRBJ2-7, with TRBD2 as a possible D gene (7 bases). The CDR3 has 15 amino acids. Germline lookup yields CDR1 SEHNR and CDR2 FQNEAQ (reference sequence). V gave up 7 bases and J gave up 0 bases, with 16 bases separating them. The CDR3 nucleotides read TGTGCCAGCACTCCGAGGGGGGGGAGCTCCTACGAGCAGTACTTC. Residues: CASTPRGGSSYEQYF.

Many counts were recorded for this clonotype. The chain recombines TRBV5-1 with TRBJ1-2, with D possibly TRBD1 on 5 matching bases. CDR1 SGHRS and CDR2 YFSETQ come from the germline V gene. V was pared by 0 bases and J by 4 bases, with 7 bases between. The CDR3 is 13 amino acids. The chain's CDR3 is CASSLVGGYGYTF. The CDR3 DNA follows: TGCGCCAGCAGCTTGGTTGGGGGCTATGGCTACACCTTC.

This clonotype was picked up many times. The V gene is TRBV20-1, the J gene TRBJ2-7, with no clear D. Per the germline V gene, CDR1 is DFQATT and CDR2 is SNEGSKA (reference sequence). The CDR3 length is 11 residues. The germline V and J ends were trimmed by 1 base and 5 bases, with 6 bases remaining between them. In DNA, the CDR3 is TGCAGTGCTAGAGCCCCCCACGAGCAGTACTTC. Translated: CSARAPHEQYF.

This clonotype occurred many times. This rearrangement joins TRBV9 to TRBJ2-3; a weak D match, TRBD2 (5 bases). This CDR3 is built from 12 residues. Trimming left V 6 bases short and J 6 bases short, with 11 bases between. Germline-derived CDR1 and CDR2 are SGDLS and YYNGEE. CDR3 region: CASTKTGDTQYF. The CDR3 region has the DNA TGTGCCAGCACCAAAACGGGGGATACGCAGTATTTT.

This clonotype has ten or more counts. J is TRBJ2-1 and V is TRBV6-5, with 8 bases fitting TRBD1. V lost 5 bases and J lost 3; bases outside the gene matches: 6. CDR3 length equals 15 residues. Germline V gene data show CDR1 as MNHEY and CDR2 as SVGAGI. This CDR3 reads CASSKQGGSYNEQFF. The CDR3 region has the DNA TGTGCCAGCAGTAAACAGGGGGGAAGCTACAATGAGCAGTTCTTC.

This clonotype was observed at least ten times. CDR3 region: CASRLGTSYEQFF. DNA of the CDR3: TGTGCCAGCAGACTCGGGACTAGCTATGAGCAGTTCTTC. The chain combines TRBV5-8 with TRBJ2-1; 9 bases fit TRBD2. After removal of 5 bases from V and 8 bases from J, the junction contained 5 bases not matched to a gene. CDR1 is SGHTS and CDR2 is YDEGEE in the germline V gene. This CDR3 has 13 residues.

This clonotype was observed a handful of times. The CDR3 is CASSYYRAPPPSAANEKLFF. The CDR3 DNA sequence: TGTGCCAGCAGTTACTACCGAGCCCCGCCACCGTCCGCCGCTAATGAAAAACTGTTTTTT. The rearrangement joins TRBV6-6 to TRBJ1-4; D gene unclear. This CDR3 comprises 20 residues. The V gene lost 1 base and the J gene lost 3 bases, with 24 bases spanning the gap. Germline V gene lookup returns CDR1 MNHNY and CDR2 SVGAGI (reference sequence).